This T cell receptor (beta chain) is drawn from a study of tissue T cells after allogeneic stem cell transplantation. The CDR3 is made up of 14 amino acids. Trimming shortened V by 3 bases and J by 7 bases, and 13 bases separated the two germline ends. CDR1 is MNHDT and CDR2 is YYDKIL in the germline V gene. This clone came up a few times. Its matching antigen is unknown. Mouse gene names and germline throughout. The sequenced fragment ends 1 residue before the CDR3 boundary, so the rest is inferred from the germline J gene. Specified time point: mouse harvest day 7 after allogeneic transplant. The graft held 10^6 splenic CD5+ T cells and 10^7 T-cell-depleted bone marrow cells. Study results and limitations: Limitations included a small, clinically heterogeneous cohort and limited sampling depth.

Clones were sequenced by immunoSEQ multiplex PCR, and TCRdb holds only the in-frame ones, with some missing. Of roughly 5,300 clones listed, over 50% are singletons. The genes are TRBV17 and TRBJ2-1; TRBD2 might be the D (6 bases). The TCR originated in a female BALB/c mouse given C57BL/6 T cells with graft-versus-host disease after an allogeneic hematopoietic cell transplant. The sequenced sample consisted of gut tissue. CDR3 sequence reads: CASSSGDWSAEQFF. CDR3 DNA, as far as it was read: TGTGCTAGCAGTAGCGGCGACTGGAGCGCTGAGCAGTTC. The full variable domain, rest sourced from reference TRBV17 and TRBJ2-1, is DTTVKQNPRYKLARVGKPVNLICSQTMNHDTMYWYQKKPNQAPKLLLFYYDKILNREADTFEKFQSSRPNNSFCSLYIGSAGLEYSAMYLCASSSGDWSAEQFFGPGTRLTVL.